The 29 T cell receptor beta chains below come from one sample, sequenced in a study of OX40 agonist ivuxolimab in advanced cancers. Only in-frame clones appear in the TCRdb table, and some are missing; sequencing was by immunoSEQ multiplex PCR. The sample lists some 86,000 clones, less than 95% occurring once. Source: CD4+ or CD8+ T cells sorted from blood, taken in a trial of the OX40 agonist ivuxolimab. All receptors come from an adult with an advanced solid tumor such as melanoma, head and neck, liver or kidney cancer.

V and J are TRBV6-5 and TRBJ1-5; a possible D gene is TRBD1 (6 bases). The germline gives CDR1 MNHEY, CDR2 SVGAGI. The CDR3 loop spans 13 amino acids. Between the trimmed V and J ends, which lost 6 bases and 4 bases, there was a span of 10 bases. This chain's CDR3 is CASRGAGNQPQHF. CDR3 coding DNA: TGTGCCAGCAGGGGGGCTGGTAATCAGCCCCAGCATTTT.

The rearrangement uses TRBV6-5 and TRBJ2-7; 9 bases align to TRBD1. The CDR3 is 15 residues long. J gave up 3 bases and V 6 bases, and 9 bases lay outside the gene matches. Germline lookup yields CDR1 MNHEY and CDR2 SVGAGI. In DNA, the CDR3 is TGTGCCAGCAGCAAAGACAGGGGGAGCCTCTACGAGCAGTACTTC. It yields the protein CASSKDRGSLYEQYF.

This chain joins TRBV28 and TRBJ1-5, with D perhaps matching TRBD1 (6 bases). This CDR3 is built from 12 residues. Trimming removed 7 bases from V and 4 bases from J, with 8 bases in between. In germline, CDR1 is MDHEN, CDR2 SYDVKM. The CDR3 nucleotides are TGTGCCAGCACGGACAGAAATCAGCCCCAGCATTTT. Protein product: CASTDRNQPQHF.

The gene calls are TRBV7-9 and TRBJ1-2; D is ambiguous. CDR1 is SEHNR, CDR2 FQNEAQ, per germline (reference sequence). This CDR3 region has 16 residues. V lost 1 base and J lost 0, with 12 bases in between. The CDR3 loop reads CASSLEGGRANYGYTF. In DNA form, the CDR3 reads TGTGCCAGCAGCTTAGAGGGAGGCAGAGCTAACTATGGCTACACCTTC.

CDR3 residues: CASREGHPGGTQYF. In DNA form, the CDR3 reads TGTGCCAGCAGAGAGGGACACCCTGGTGGTACGCAGTATTTT. The chain has TRBV6-1 and TRBJ2-3; the D gene is possibly TRBD1 (6 bases). V lost 6 bases and J 8 bases, leaving 18 bases between the germline ends. Per the germline V gene, CDR1 is MNHNS and CDR2 is SASEGT. The CDR3 totals 14 residues.

This clone has only one observation. CDR3 DNA: TGTGCCAGCAAGTTAAGGGACAGGGAGTTCTTC. This translates into CASKLRDREFF. The gene calls are TRBV6-5 and TRBJ2-1, with TRBD1 identical over 9 bases. The V gene's germline CDR1 is MNHEY and CDR2 SVGAGI. The CDR3 loop spans 11 amino acids. The trim removed 7 bases at V and 14 bases at J, leaving 6 bases unmatched.

The chain employs TRBV19 and TRBJ2-6; the D gene is possibly TRBD2 (7 bases). The CDR3 has 15 residues. The V end was cut by 6 bases, the J end by 1 base, with 10 bases between. Germline loops: CDR1 LNHDA, CDR2 SQIVND (reference sequence). CDR3 protein: CASRRGASGANVLTF. The CDR3 DNA reads TGTGCCAGTAGACGGGGGGCGTCTGGGGCCAACGTCCTGACTTTC.

The rearrangement joins TRBV28 to TRBJ1-6, with a possible D match to TRBD1 (5 bases). Germline-derived CDR1 and CDR2 are MDHEN and SYDVKM. The V gene lost 4 bases and the J gene lost 3 bases, with 7 bases spanning the gap. The CDR3 consists of 14 residues. CDR3 DNA sequence: TGTGCCAGCAGTTCCGGGGGCTATAATTCACCCCTCCACTTT. Protein sequence: CASSSGGYNSPLHF. Full variable domain (remainder filled in from reference TRBV28 and TRBJ1-6): DVKVTQSSRYLVKRTGEKVFLECVQDMDHENMFWYRQDPGLGLRLIYFSYDVKMKEKGDIPEGYSVSREKKERFSLILESASTNQTSMYLCASSSGGYNSPLHFGNGTRLTVT.

The sample holds one count of this clone. The V gene is TRBV6-6, the J gene TRBJ1-2; D may be TRBD1 (6 bases). Trimming shortened V by 4 bases and J by 4 bases, and 13 bases separated the two germline ends. Germline lookup yields CDR1 MNHNY and CDR2 SVGAGI (reference sequence). CDR3 length: 14 amino acids. The CDR3 is CASSSHREGYGYTF. CDR3 coding DNA: TGTGCCAGCAGTTCCCACAGGGAGGGCTATGGCTACACCTTC.

This chain uses TRBV7-2 with TRBJ2-3; 8 bases fit TRBD1. This CDR3 region has 17 residues. With V trimmed by 5 bases and J by 2 bases, 12 bases remained unmatched. CDR1 and CDR2 (germline): SGHTA, FQGNSA. The CDR3 region is CASSRKTGQGITDTQYF. The DNA of the CDR3 is TGTGCCAGCAGCCGGAAAACTGGACAGGGAATCACAGATACGCAGTATTTT. The entire variable domain, with the rest obtained from reference TRBV7-2 and TRBJ2-3, is as follows: GAGVSQSPSNKVTEKGKDVELRCDPISGHTALYWYRQSLGQGLEFLIYFQGNSAPDKSGLPSDRFSAERTGGSVSTLTIQRTQQEDSAVYLCASSRKTGQGITDTQYFGPGTRLTVL.

This rearrangement joins TRBV7-6 to TRBJ2-3; 7 positions match TRBD2. The CDR3 runs 16 residues. After removal of 1 base from V and 2 bases from J, the junction contained 6 bases not matched to a gene. Germline V gene sequence: CDR1 SGHVS, CDR2 FNYEAQ. CDR3: CASSLGPAGNTDTQYF. CDR3 coding DNA: TGTGCCAGCAGCTTAGGGCCAGCGGGGAACACAGATACGCAGTATTTT.

The CDR3 nucleotides read TGTGCCAGTACCCTAGGCGTCGCCCGGTCCAGCAGGGGAAGCTCCTACAATGAGCAGTTCTTC. The encoded protein is CASTLGVARSSRGSSYNEQFF. This sequence joins TRBV19 and TRBJ2-1, with D maybe TRBD1 (6 bases). The germline V gene encodes CDR1 LNHDA and CDR2 SQIVND (reference sequence). The CDR3 contains 21 residues. Trimming removed 7 bases at V and 0 bases at J, with 31 bases between.

The chain carries TRBV5-1 and TRBJ1-6, with D perhaps matching TRBD1 (6 bases). Trimming left V 7 bases short and J 6 bases short, with 20 bases between. The CDR3 contains 16 residues. The V gene's germline CDR1 is SGHRS and CDR2 YFSETQ. CDR3 coding DNA: TGCGCCAGCCGGAAGGACTATACAGGGACTAATTCACCCCTCCACTTT. Its translation is CASRKDYTGTNSPLHF.

This chain joins TRBV7-9 and TRBJ2-3; D not certain. V was pared by 10 bases and J by 0 bases, with 11 bases between. CDR3 length equals 13 residues. Germline V gene data show CDR1 as SEHNR and CDR2 as FQNEAQ (reference sequence). CDR3 in DNA: TGTGCCACCCTCCCCGGTAGCACAGATACGCAGTATTTT. Protein: CATLPGSTDTQYF. The complete variable domain, with remaining parts taken from reference TRBV7-9 and TRBJ2-3, reads DTGVSQNPRHKITKRGQNVTFRCDPISEHNRLYWYRQTLGQGPEFLTYFQNEAQLEKSRLLSDRFSAERPKGSFSTLEIQRTEQGDSAMYLCATLPGSTDTQYFGPGTRLTVL.

V gene TRBV19 combines with J gene TRBJ1-4, with D unclear. CDR3 length: 15 residues. Between the trimmed V and J ends, which lost 3 bases and 4 bases, there was a span of 12 bases. Germline V gene data show CDR1 as LNHDA and CDR2 as SQIVND (reference sequence). CDR3 sequence (DNA): TGTGCCAGTAGTATCTTCCCAGGAGGTAATGAAAAACTGTTTTTT. It specifies CASSIFPGGNEKLFF.

This chain links TRBV5-1 with TRBJ2-3; 11 nucleotides line up with TRBD2. Looked up from germline, CDR1 is SGHRS and CDR2 is YFSETQ. Trimming cost V 0 bases and J 4 bases; bases outside gene matches: 4. The CDR3 is made up of 16 amino acids. The CDR3, as DNA: TGCGCCAGCAGCTTGGCCCTAGCGGGGGGACCAGATACGCAGTATTTT. Translation: CASSLALAGGPDTQYF. Full variable domain (missing parts from reference TRBV5-1 and TRBJ2-3): KAGVTQTPRYLIKTRGQQVTLSCSPISGHRSVSWYQQTPGQGLQFLFEYFSETQRNKGNFPGRFSGRQFSNSRSEMNVSTLELGDSALYLCASSLALAGGPDTQYFGPGTRLTVL.

This clone was detected once. The chain is built from TRBV5-1 and TRBJ2-1, with D uncertain. The germline CDR1 and CDR2 sequences are SGHRS and YFSETQ. V was shortened by 0 bases and J by 6 bases, with 10 bases between the two germline ends. CDR3 length: 14 amino acids. CDR3 nucleotides: TGCGCCAGCAGCTTGGGTCTAGTTCCCAATGAGCAGTTCTTC. Translated, it gives CASSLGLVPNEQFF. Complete variable domain (other parts from reference TRBV5-1 and TRBJ2-1): KAGVTQTPRYLIKTRGQQVTLSCSPISGHRSVSWYQQTPGQGLQFLFEYFSETQRNKGNFPGRFSGRQFSNSRSEMNVSTLELGDSALYLCASSLGLVPNEQFFGPGTRLTVL.

The chain couples TRBV4-1 to TRBJ2-2; TRBD1 or TRBD2 may be the D gene (6 bases each). Trimming left V 1 base short and J 0 bases short, with 12 bases between. The CDR3 has 17 residues. In germline, CDR1 is MGHRA, CDR2 YSYEKL. CDR3 protein: CASSQAWGASNTGELFF. The CDR3 bases are TGCGCCAGCAGCCAAGCATGGGGGGCCTCGAACACCGGGGAGCTGTTTTTT.

V usage is TRBV18 and J usage is TRBJ2-3, with no clear D. The length of the CDR3 is 15 residues. The V end lost 0 bases, the J end lost 0 bases, and 7 bases lay between the germline ends. Germline V gene sequence: CDR1 KGHSH, CDR2 LQKENI. The chain's CDR3 is CASSPPTPSTDTQYF. CDR3 bases: TGTGCCAGCTCACCACCAACTCCGAGCACAGATACGCAGTATTTT.

The count of this clone is one. The chain links TRBV19 to TRBJ2-5; D remains ambiguous. This CDR3 spans 11 amino acids. Trimming pared 4 bases from V and 2 bases from J, leaving 2 bases between. Germline lookup yields CDR1 LNHDA and CDR2 SQIVND (reference sequence). CDR3 loop: CASSTQETQYF. The CDR3 DNA reads as TGTGCCAGTAGTACACAAGAGACCCAGTACTTC.

The V gene is TRBV18, the J gene TRBJ1-1; 10 bases align to TRBD1. CDR1 and CDR2 (germline): KGHSH, LQKENI. The ends lost 2 bases at V and 4 bases at J; junction bases unmatched: 10. The CDR3 runs 17 residues. As DNA, the CDR3 is TGTGCCAGCTCACCAAGTTGGACAGGGGGAGCGGTCACTGAAGCTTTCTTT. Protein: CASSPSWTGGAVTEAFF.

The V gene is TRBV27, the J gene TRBJ1-1; 7 bases agree with TRBD1. Germline V gives CDR1 MNHEY, CDR2 SMNVEV (reference sequence). V shed 4 bases, J shed 4 bases, and the junction held 3 bases outside the gene matches. The CDR3 is 13 residues long. The CDR3 loop is CASSYRGGTEAFF. CDR3 coding DNA: TGTGCCAGCAGTTACAGGGGTGGCACTGAAGCTTTCTTT.

The rearrangement joins TRBV18 to TRBJ2-1; D gene unclear. CDR1 KGHSH and CDR2 LQKENI come from the germline V gene. Trimming removed 3 bases at V and 7 bases at J, with 4 bases between. This CDR3 is 11 amino acids long. This chain's CDR3 is CASSPGNEQFF. In DNA, the CDR3 is TGTGCCAGCTCACCGGGGAATGAGCAGTTCTTC.

This sequence joins TRBV6-5 and TRBJ2-3; D possibly matches TRBD1 or TRBD2 (5 bases each). This CDR3 comprises 14 residues. Germline CDR1 and CDR2: MNHEY and SVGAGI. The germline V and J ends were trimmed by 3 bases and 2 bases, with 9 bases remaining between them. CDR3 DNA: TGTGCCAGCAGTTATACAGGACTCACAGATACGCAGTATTTT. Residues: CASSYTGLTDTQYF.

The chain joins TRBV5-1 to TRBJ2-1, with D unclear. The germline V and J ends were trimmed by 0 bases and 0 bases, with 13 bases remaining between them. The CDR3 sequence is 17 residues long. CDR1 is SGHRS and CDR2 is YFSETQ in the germline V gene. The CDR3 protein is CASSLVVGTGSYNEQFF. The CDR3 DNA follows: TGCGCCAGCAGCTTGGTGGTTGGCACCGGCTCCTACAATGAGCAGTTCTTC.

V is TRBV30 and J is TRBJ1-5; D is ambiguous. The CDR3 sequence is 12 residues long. V was pared by 1 base and J by 4 bases, with 5 bases between. Germline lookup yields CDR1 GTSNPN and CDR2 SVGIG (reference sequence). CDR3 DNA: TGTGCCTGGAGTGGAGGGAATCAGCCCCAGCATTTT. Residues: CAWSGGNQPQHF.

V and J are TRBV5-1 and TRBJ2-5; tentatively, D is TRBD1 (6 bases). V lost 3 bases, J lost 2 bases, and 11 bases lay in between. The CDR3 loop spans 14 amino acids. Germline lookup yields CDR1 SGHRS and CDR2 YFSETQ. CDR3 protein: CASSSGRGQETQYF. As DNA, the CDR3 is TGCGCCAGCAGCTCGGGCAGGGGTCAAGAGACCCAGTACTTC.

The V call is TRBV19, the J call TRBJ1-5; D not resolved. Germline V CDR1 and CDR2: LNHDA, SQIVND (reference sequence). The CDR3 totals 14 residues. The V and J ends lost 3 bases and 2 bases respectively, with 8 bases between them. As DNA, the CDR3 is TGTGCCAGTAGTATTAGAGTCGGCAATCAGCCCCAGCATTTT. This sequence encodes CASSIRVGNQPQHF.

The rearrangement links TRBV28 to TRBJ2-7; D possibly corresponds to TRBD2 (5 bases). Germline V gives CDR1 MDHEN, CDR2 SYDVKM. V dropped 6 bases and J dropped 0 bases, with 15 bases sitting between them. This CDR3 is built from 15 residues. The DNA for the CDR3 is TGTGCCAGCAGCAAGAGGACGGGGAGCTCCTACGAGCAGTACTTC. This encodes CASSKRTGSSYEQYF.